The clone carrying this T cell receptor beta chain was found a few times. The antigen remains unidentified. The donors comprised healthy bone marrow donors. The PCR used 60 Vbeta and 13 Jbeta primers. Some clones are missing from TCRdb's copy, which holds only in-frame ones; the method was immunoSEQ multiplex PCR. The data contain about 130,000 clones, about 79% of them singletons. These data are taken from a study of cytomegalovirus exposure and HLA in healthy donors. Study results and limitations: In terms of immune exposure information, only CMV serostatus was available. A later analysis associated about 18,000 TCR beta sequences with HLA alleles at a 0.05 false discovery rate. Among the most significant clusters, several appeared linked to common viral pathogens in a later analysis.

This receptor was identified in a man between 45 and 60 years old in good health and CMV-seronegative. The sample comprised PBMCs.

The CDR3 DNA reads as TGTGCCAGCAGCTTAGGACAGGGGACGGAGACCCAGTACTTC. Its translation: CASSLGQGTETQYF. This sequence joins TRBV7-9 and TRBJ2-5; 8 nucleotides align to TRBD1. V dropped 1 base and J dropped 5; count of bases not matched to a gene: 3. The germline V gene has CDR1 SEHNR and CDR2 FQNEAQ (reference sequence). The CDR3 is 14 residues long.